Below are 16 T cell receptor beta chains sequenced from a single sample in a study of CD8 T cells in ankylosing spondylitis. TCRdb reprocessed the 5' RACE reads with MiXCR, giving one entry per CDR3 protein. The table has some 150,000 distinct CDR3 sequences, 10% to 12% seen once. Source material: blood, either unsorted or a sorted T cell fraction (not recorded which). The receptors come from a female donor with ankylosing spondylitis or in good health (not recorded which).

In this sample, this clonotype turned up a few times. This could be a read error, since a much larger clone is one nucleotide away. This chain connects TRBV5-6 to TRBJ1-2; D unresolved. Germline assignment: CDR1 SGHDT and CDR2 YYEEEE. The CDR3 runs to 13 residues. The CDR3 nucleotides are TGTGCCAGCAGCAAGGACCTTTACTATGGCTACCCCTTC. Protein sequence: CASSKDLYYGYPF.

Many counts were recorded for this clonotype. The J gene is TRBJ2-1, the V gene TRBV20-1; D possibly corresponds to TRBD1 (5 bases). The ends were cut back, 2 bases at V and 6 bases at J, with 8 bases in the middle. CDR1 is DFQATT and CDR2 is SNEGSKA in the germline V gene (reference sequence). CDR3 length: 12 residues. This chain's CDR3 is CSARTQGNEQFF. Here the CDR3 DNA reads TGCAGTGCTAGAACTCAGGGCAATGAGCAGTTCTTC.

Many counts were recorded for this clonotype. The chain carries TRBV5-1 and TRBJ2-1; 9 bases align to TRBD1. The length of the CDR3 is 15 residues. V shed 3 bases, J shed 6 bases, and the junction held 7 bases outside the gene matches. CDR1 and CDR2 (germline): SGHRS, YFSETQ. The CDR3 bases are TGCGCCAGCAGCTCGACAGGGGGAAACGGCAATGAGCAGTTCTTC. Translation: CASSSTGGNGNEQFF. The variable domain in full, completed from reference TRBV5-1 and TRBJ2-1, reads KAGVTQTPRYLIKTRGQQVTLSCSPISGHRSVSWYQQTPGQGLQFLFEYFSETQRNKGNFPGRFSGRQFSNSRSEMNVSTLELGDSALYLCASSSTGGNGNEQFFGPGTRLTVL.

This clonotype was counted many times. The chain links TRBV12-3 or TRBV12-4 to TRBJ1-5; no reliable D call. With 0 bases removed from V and 6 bases from J, the gap between germline ends came to 9 bases. The CDR3 covers 14 residues. The CDR3 sequence is CASSLAGSGQPQHF. In nucleotides, the CDR3 is TGTGCCAGCAGTTTAGCAGGGTCCGGTCAGCCCCAGCATTTT.

This sequence joins TRBV7-9 and TRBJ2-1; D not certain. The CDR3 is 13 residues long. V dropped 1 base and J dropped 7 bases, with 8 bases sitting between them. Germline loops: CDR1 SEHNR, CDR2 FQNEAQ (reference sequence). This chain's CDR3 is CASSLGTWNEQFF. CDR3 bases: TGTGCCAGCAGCTTAGGAACCTGGAATGAGCAGTTCTTC.

The table lists this clonotype with a few counts. The DNA of the CDR3 is TGTGCCAGTAGTACCCCGACGAGATCCTCCTACAATGAGCAGTTCTTC. The encoded protein is CASSTPTRSSYNEQFF. The chain combines TRBV19 with TRBJ2-1; D unclear. The V gene's germline CDR1 is LNHDA and CDR2 SQIVND (reference sequence). This CDR3 is built from 16 residues. V lost 4 bases and J lost 0, with 13 bases in between.

Many counts were recorded for this clonotype. The chain joins TRBV30 to TRBJ2-2; the D call may be TRBD1 or TRBD2 (5 bases each). The V end lost 5 bases, the J end lost 8 bases, and 12 bases lay between the germline ends. Germline loops: CDR1 GTSNPN, CDR2 SVGIG (reference sequence). The CDR3 sequence is 12 residues long. CDR3 loop: CAWVQGAGELFF. The DNA of the CDR3 is TGTGCCTGGGTGCAGGGAGCGGGGGAGCTGTTTTTT.

This clonotype was seen many times. The chain has TRBV28 and TRBJ2-7; 7 nucleotides align to TRBD1. This CDR3 has 13 residues. The germline V gene encodes CDR1 MDHEN and CDR2 SYDVKM. The ends lost 9 bases at V and 4 bases at J; junction bases unmatched: 9. CDR3 amino acids: CASNRDRRYEQYF. The CDR3 DNA sequence: TGTGCCAGTAACCGGGACAGACGTTACGAGCAGTACTTC.

This clonotype was seen repeatedly, ten times or more. This chain connects TRBV18 to TRBJ1-6, with a weak D call TRBD1 (5 bases). Germline V lookup: CDR1 KGHSH, CDR2 LQKENI. This CDR3 contains 15 residues. V lost 2 bases to trimming and J lost 4 bases, with 9 bases between them. As DNA, the CDR3 is TGTGCCAGCTCACCAGACAGCCTTTATAATTCACCCCTCCACTTT. Translating gives CASSPDSLYNSPLHF.

The chain has TRBV28 and TRBJ1-1; D is undetermined. Germline CDR1 reads MDHEN; CDR2 reads SYDVKM. V was cut by 3 bases and J by 7 bases, with 12 bases left in between. The CDR3 loop spans 13 amino acids. The CDR3 here is CASSFPAVGEAFF. Written as DNA, the CDR3 is TGTGCCAGCAGTTTCCCAGCGGTAGGTGAAGCTTTCTTT.

Concerning this clonotype itself: At one of its ends the junction is not consistent with the germline gene, which may arise from a read error. The J gene is TRBJ1-6, the V gene TRBV5-6; TRBD1 is a possible D gene (5 bases). The germline CDR1 and CDR2 sequences are SGHDT and YYEEEE. The length of the CDR3 is 14 residues. For the CDR3, the DNA is TGTGTCAGCAGCGTGGGGGGAGGTAATTCACCCCTCCACTTT. Its protein is CVSSVGGGNSPLHF. Looking up the rest from reference TRBV5-6 and TRBJ1-6 gives the full variable domain: DAGVTQSPTHLIKTRGQQVTLRCSPKSGHDTVSWYQQALGQGPQFIFQYYEEEERQRGNFPDRFSGHQFPNYSSELNVNALLLGDSALYLCVSSVGGGNSPLHFGNGTRLTVT.

This clonotype was recorded at least ten times. This chain connects TRBV20-1 to TRBJ2-3; 12 positions match TRBD2. Per germline, CDR1 DFQATT and CDR2 SNEGSKA (reference sequence). There are 16 residues in the CDR3. The ends lost 5 bases at V and 5 bases at J; junction bases unmatched: 11. The CDR3 region is CSALRRLAGELDTQYF. As DNA, the CDR3 is TGCAGTGCTCTCAGACGACTAGCGGGAGAATTAGATACGCAGTATTTT.

In this sample, this clonotype turned up many times. The chain links TRBV7-8 to TRBJ2-3; 11 bases match TRBD2. Germline values: CDR1 SGHVS, CDR2 FQNEAQ. This CDR3 is built from 16 residues. V was pared by 5 bases and J by 4 bases, with 8 bases of the junction left unmatched. DNA for the CDR3: TGTGCCAGCAGCGATACAATACTAGCGGGGGCAGATACGCAGTATTTT. It is translated as CASSDTILAGADTQYF.

This clonotype was picked up many times. The gene calls are TRBV20-1 and TRBJ2-1; unclear D gene. Germline CDR1 and CDR2: DFQATT and SNEGSKA (reference sequence). V gave up 0 bases and J gave up 5 bases, with 14 bases separating them. CDR3 size: 15 residues. This CDR3 reads CSARDHSRPNNEQFF. The CDR3 bases are TGCAGTGCTAGAGACCATTCAAGGCCGAACAATGAGCAGTTCTTC.

This clonotype was counted ten times or more. The V and J genes are TRBV9 and TRBJ2-2; D not certain. The CDR3 has 17 amino acids. Germline V CDR1 and CDR2: SGDLS, YYNGEE. Trimming left V 0 bases short and J 6 bases short, with 18 bases between. As DNA, the CDR3 is TGTGCCAGCAGCGTAGTCAGTCCCAGTCCCACCGCCGGGGAGCTGTTTTTT. Its translation: CASSVVSPSPTAGELFF.

This clonotype was picked up many times. The rearrangement joins TRBV7-2 to TRBJ1-4; no reliable D call. The CDR3 loop spans 15 amino acids. Deletions cut 4 bases from V and 0 bases from J, with 9 bases between. The germline V gene has CDR1 SGHTA and CDR2 FQGNSA. The CDR3 region has the DNA TGTGCCAGCAGCTCACTCATGACAACTAATGAAAAACTGTTTTTT. As protein: CASSSLMTTNEKLFF.